This T cell receptor beta chain emerged from a study of T cell repertoires in cytomegalovirus infection. Overall study context: Newly reported HLA-C-restricted and thoroughly characterized HLA-B-restricted CMV epitopes were employed. Study conclusions and caveats: Cumulative frequency of public TCR beta families picked out carriers of CMV plus the relevant HLA.

The CDR3 sequence is 16 residues long. The V gene's germline CDR1 is LGHNA and CDR2 YSLEER. Trimming took 1 base from V and 6 from J; bases not matched to a gene: 10. On this clonotype: The target antigen is unknown.

TCRdb redid the calling of the reads with MiXCR, one entry per CDR3 protein. The sample consists of 360,000 or so distinct CDR3 sequences, just under 35% of them appearing once. The starting material was cultured PBMCs, obtained from culture after CMV antigen stimulation. This TCR was recovered from a human donor in good health (CMV status not recorded). Some clones in this sample may be carry-over from other donors' samples. The chain links TRBV4-3 to TRBJ2-7, with TRBD1 identical over 9 bases. For the CDR3, the DNA is TGCGCCAGCAGCCAAGGGCCGGGACAGGGCTACCGCGAGCAGTACTTC. Translated: CASSQGPGQGYREQYF.